Given below is one TCR beta chain in context. These data originate in a study of blood T cell repertoires in COVID-19. V was trimmed by 2 bases and J by 0 bases, leaving 11 bases between them. The CDR3 consists of 15 residues. Germline V CDR1 and CDR2: MNHEY, SVGEGT. The study drew participants aged about 18 to 95 years from around 24 US areas. Produced via immunoSEQ multiplex PCR; TCRdb's table is partial and in-frame only. This table holds over 250,000 clones, approximately 91% found once. Sequenced input: PBMCs or T cells enriched from blood (not recorded which). The rearrangement uses TRBV6-2 or TRBV6-3 and TRBJ2-7; a possible D gene is TRBD1 (6 bases). The TCR comes from a woman under 40 who had recovered from COVID-19. The CDR3 coding sequence is TGTGCCAGCAGTTACGGGGGCCTAGACTCCTACGAGCAGTACTTC. Amino acid sequence: CASSYGGLDSYEQYF.